This T cell receptor (delta chain) was recovered during a study of γδ T cells in repeated Plasmodium falciparum infection. TCRdb re-called the multiplex PCR reads using CATT. There are around 86,000 delta-chain clones in the sample; 1.4% occur only once, and under 10% lies in the top ten. This clone was observed many times. Gammadelta T cells were flow-sorted from PBMC into Vgamma9/Vdelta2+ and Vdelta2-negative populations for bulk analysis. CDR1 is TSWWSYY, CDR2 QGS, per germline. The trim removed 0 bases at V and 1 base at J, leaving 7 bases unmatched. This CDR3 is 17 amino acids long. The sample taken for sequencing was gamma-delta T cells from blood. The gene calls are TRDV1 and TRDJ1; 8 bases agree with TRDD3. This sequence was found in a pool of human donors (malaria-infected and uninfected, not separated). The CDR3, as DNA: TGTGCTCTTGGGGAACTTGGGATTACTGGGGGCACCGATAAACTCATCTTT. Protein: CALGELGITGGTDKLIF.